This T cell receptor beta chain was recovered during a study of T cells in Graves' hyperthyroidism and ophthalmopathy. Using RNA transcripts as the source, TCR beta CDR3 regions were amplified. HTBI primers were employed in a first-round RT-PCR of the TCR CDR3. Using its own MiXCR run on the multiplex PCR reads, TCRdb lists one record per CDR3 protein. The sample shows about 560,000 distinct CDR3 sequences, roughly 46% of them seen only once. Germline V gene lookup returns CDR1 MNHNS and CDR2 SASEGT. This CDR3 contains 16 residues. The V segment lost 6 bases and the J segment 0 bases; nucleotides outside the gene matches: 4.

V usage is TRBV6-1 and J usage is TRBJ2-6; 8 bases line up with TRBD1. The sequencing input was peripheral blood or thyroid tissue (not recorded which). The receptor was isolated from a woman aged 18-29 years with Graves' hyperthyroidism. CDR3 amino acids: CASREGQDSGANVLTF. The CDR3, as DNA: TGTGCCAGCAGAGAGGGACAGGACTCTGGGGCCAACGTCCTGACTTTC.